These 11 T cell receptor beta chains originate from one sample sequenced in a study of cytomegalovirus exposure and HLA in healthy donors. The PCR had 60 Vbeta and 13 Jbeta primers. Libraries were prepared by immunoSEQ multiplex PCR; TCRdb keeps only in-frame clonotypes and omits some of them. This sample has approximately 150,000 clones, with roughly 80% found just once. What was sequenced was PBMCs. The receptors were sampled from a male donor in good health and CMV-seronegative.

This chain connects TRBV6-5 to TRBJ1-2, with D unresolved. Trimming took off 6 bases at V and 5 bases at J, with 10 bases between the two ends. Germline CDR1 is MNHEY and CDR2 is SVGAGI. CDR3 length equals 12 residues. The CDR3, as DNA: TGTGCCAGCAGCTTTGCGGGGTATGGCTACACCTTC. Translation gives CASSFAGYGYTF.

A few counts support this clone. The chain joins TRBV4-3 to TRBJ2-2; 8 bases align to TRBD1. Germline trimming cut 3 bases from V and 6 bases from J; bases unmatched to any gene: 3. The CDR3 length is 14 residues. Germline values: CDR1 LGHNA, CDR2 YSLEER. CDR3: CASSQTGDPGELFF. The CDR3 bases are TGCGCCAGCAGCCAGACAGGGGACCCCGGGGAGCTGTTTTTT.

The chain joins TRBV28 to TRBJ1-4; 9 bases agree with TRBD1. This CDR3 is 15 amino acids long. Losses at the gene ends were 5 bases for V and 7 bases for J; bases not matched to a gene: 8. Germline V gives CDR1 MDHEN, CDR2 SYDVKM. The CDR3 here is CASSIGGTGSEKLFF. The CDR3 DNA reads as TGTGCCAGCAGTATAGGTGGGACAGGGAGTGAAAAACTGTTTTTT.

V is TRBV18 and J is TRBJ2-1; 7 bases line up with TRBD1. The V segment lost 3 bases and the J segment 10 bases; nucleotides outside the gene matches: 15. CDR3 length: 16 residues. Per the germline V gene, CDR1 is KGHSH and CDR2 is LQKENI. The DNA for the CDR3 is TGTGCCAGCTCACCGCAACGAGACAGGGTACTATGGGAGCAGTTCTTC. Translating gives CASSPQRDRVLWEQFF.

The chain recombines TRBV5-1 with TRBJ2-3, with TRBD2 identical over 13 bases. The germline gives CDR1 SGHRS, CDR2 YFSETQ. The CDR3 runs to 16 residues. Trimming removed 5 bases from V and 5 bases from J; junction bases left unmatched: 8. CDR3 residues: CASSYGTSGALDTQYF. In DNA, the CDR3 is TGCGCCAGCAGTTACGGGACTAGCGGGGCACTAGATACGCAGTATTTT.

V usage is TRBV30 and J usage is TRBJ1-2; 8 nucleotides agree with TRBD1. This CDR3 comprises 14 residues. J was trimmed by 7 bases and V by 4 bases; bases with no gene match: 11. CDR1 and CDR2 (germline): GTSNPN, SVGIG (reference sequence). In DNA, the CDR3 is TGTGCCTGGACAAATCAGGGGGCGTGGGTTGGCTACACCTTC. This gives the protein CAWTNQGAWVGYTF.

The V gene is TRBV5-1, the J gene TRBJ1-2; D call uncertain. Trimming pared 2 bases from V and 4 bases from J, leaving 6 bases between. The CDR3 is 12 residues long. Germline CDR1 is SGHRS and CDR2 is YFSETQ. The CDR3 here is CASSFGVYGYTF. The CDR3 coding sequence is TGCGCCAGCAGCTTCGGGGTCTATGGCTACACCTTC.

The chain couples TRBV2 to TRBJ2-3; D is ambiguous. V was trimmed by 1 base and J by 1 base, leaving 9 bases between them. The CDR3 covers 15 residues. The V gene's germline CDR1 is SNHLY and CDR2 FYNNEI. The CDR3 sequence is CASSEEYPGTDTQYF. The CDR3 DNA reads TGTGCCAGCAGTGAAGAATATCCGGGCACAGATACGCAGTATTTT.

This clone was seen a handful of times. CDR3 sequence reads: CASSYRPQGHSPLHF. Here the CDR3 DNA reads TGTGCCAGCAGTTACCGTCCCCAGGGTCATTCACCCCTCCACTTT. The chain combines TRBV6-5 with TRBJ1-6; weak D call: TRBD1 (5 bases). The V and J ends lost 2 bases and 8 bases respectively, with 13 bases between them. Germline CDR1 MNHEY, CDR2 SVGAGI. The CDR3 has 15 amino acids.

On this clone itself: The junction does not match germline at one end; this may be a read error. Distinct nucleotide sequences in the sample also encode this CDR3. The gene calls are TRBV5-1 and TRBJ2-7; TRBD1 matches at 8 bases. The CDR3 has 15 amino acids. Germline V gene lookup returns CDR1 SGHRS and CDR2 YFSETQ. The CDR3 DNA sequence: TGCGCTAGCAGCATGGGAGACAGGGGTTGGGACGAGCAGTACTTC. Its translation is CASSMGDRGWDEQYF.

This clone has a handful of counts. The V call is TRBV7-9, the J call TRBJ2-1; a weak D match, TRBD1 (6 bases). The CDR3 totals 17 residues. Germline values: CDR1 SEHNR, CDR2 FQNEAQ (reference sequence). V dropped 0 bases and J dropped 3 bases, with 15 bases sitting between them. CDR3 sequence reads: CASSLAQWGLNYNEQFF. As DNA, the CDR3 is TGTGCCAGCAGCTTAGCGCAGTGGGGGCTCAACTACAATGAGCAGTTCTTC.